The next 17 T cell receptor beta chains were all read from a single sample in a study of CD8+ T cells in alopecia areata. The sample's treatment: oral pan-JAK inhibitor, 5-10 mg twice daily. Investigators isolated RNA and reverse transcribed it into cDNA to act as the sequencing template. Profiled with immunoSEQ multiplex PCR; TCRdb holds only in-frame clones, not every one. This table has 80,000 to 100,000 clones, 44% appearing once. The sample here was CD8+ T cells sorted from blood, taken at week 24, from a patient treated with tofacitinib. The receptor source for this set is a human donor with alopecia areata.

The genes are TRBV30 and TRBJ2-2; D is unresolved. Trimming took 8 bases from V and 2 from J, leaving 6 bases between them. The CDR3 contains 11 residues. Germline CDR1 GTSNPN, CDR2 SVGIG (reference sequence). The CDR3 nucleotides read TGTGCCATCACAAACACCGGGGAGCTGTTTTTT. This translates into CAITNTGELFF.

This chain uses TRBV27 with TRBJ2-7, with 14 nucleotides matching TRBD2. CDR3 length equals 14 residues. V was pared by 5 bases and J by 3 bases, with 0 bases of the junction left unmatched. CDR1 is MNHEY, CDR2 SMNVEV, per germline (reference sequence). In DNA form, the CDR3 reads TGTGCCAGCAGTGGACTAGCGGGAGGCTACGAGCAGTACTTC. Translated, it gives CASSGLAGGYEQYF.

The J gene is TRBJ2-1, the V gene TRBV5-1; D is unclear. V lost 3 bases and J 2 bases, leaving 3 bases between the germline ends. The CDR3 runs to 12 residues. Germline CDR1 SGHRS, CDR2 YFSETQ. CDR3 sequence: CASSWAYNEQFF. The CDR3 DNA sequence: TGCGCCAGCAGCTGGGCCTACAATGAGCAGTTCTTC.

This clone has more than one count but fewer than ten. The J gene is TRBJ2-1, the V gene TRBV5-1; 9 bases line up with TRBD2. With V trimmed by 3 bases and J by 9 bases, 13 bases remained unmatched. Germline assignment: CDR1 SGHRS and CDR2 YFSETQ. CDR3 length equals 16 residues. The CDR3 DNA sequence: TGCGCCAGCAGCTGGGGGCGGGAGGGCCTTACTACTGAGCAGTTCTTC. Protein: CASSWGREGLTTEQFF. Drawing the rest from reference TRBV5-1 and TRBJ2-1, the complete variable domain is KAGVTQTPRYLIKTRGQQVTLSCSPISGHRSVSWYQQTPGQGLQFLFEYFSETQRNKGNFPGRFSGRQFSNSRSEMNVSTLELGDSALYLCASSWGREGLTTEQFFGPGTRLTVL.

This clone has more than one count but fewer than ten. The V gene is TRBV9, the J gene TRBJ1-2; 7 bases map to TRBD1. CDR3 length: 13 amino acids. Germline V gene lookup returns CDR1 SGDLS and CDR2 YYNGEE. The ends lost 4 bases at V and 4 bases at J; junction bases unmatched: 4. The CDR3 protein is CASSTGTAYGYTF. In DNA form, the CDR3 reads TGTGCCAGCAGCACCGGGACAGCCTATGGCTACACCTTC.

This clone turned up a few times. The chain recombines TRBV4-1 with TRBJ2-5; D ambiguous. Between the trimmed V and J ends, which lost 0 bases and 4 bases, there was a span of 9 bases. The CDR3 totals 14 residues. CDR1 MGHRA and CDR2 YSYEKL come from the germline V gene. In nucleotides, the CDR3 is TGCGCCAGCAGCCAAGATCCGGGTTCAGAGACCCAGTACTTC. It specifies CASSQDPGSETQYF.

The V call is TRBV7-9, the J call TRBJ2-5, with D possibly matching TRBD2 (6 bases). Germline V CDR1 and CDR2: SEHNR, FQNEAQ (reference sequence). With 5 bases removed from V and 4 bases from J, the gap between germline ends came to 14 bases. This CDR3 is built from 14 residues. CDR3 DNA: TGTGCCAGCAGCATTACCAAGGAGGGAGAGACCCAGTACTTC. It encodes CASSITKEGETQYF.

The chain is built from TRBV30 and TRBJ1-2; 7 bases are a match to TRBD1. J lost 6 bases, V lost 4 bases, and 2 bases had no gene match. The length of the CDR3 is 11 residues. CDR1 and CDR2 from the germline V gene are GTSNPN and SVGIG (reference sequence). CDR3 amino acids: CAWTTGDGYTF. DNA of the CDR3: TGTGCCTGGACAACAGGGGATGGCTACACCTTC.

The V gene is TRBV10-3, the J gene TRBJ1-5; D is ambiguous. Germline V gene sequence: CDR1 ENHRY, CDR2 SYGVKD. The CDR3 has 11 residues. Trimming shortened V by 8 bases and J by 15 bases, and 17 bases separated the two germline ends. The CDR3 DNA reads TGTGCCATCGACCGGGAAACAGCCCCGCATTTT. Translating it yields CAIDRETAPHF.

This clone has only a few counts. The V gene is TRBV15, the J gene TRBJ1-1, with D maybe TRBD1 (5 bases). This CDR3 comprises 15 residues. CDR1 LNHNV and CDR2 YYDKDF come from the germline V gene (reference sequence). V was cut by 5 bases and J by 4 bases, with 17 bases left in between. The CDR3 sequence: CATSALGERITEAFF. CDR3 nucleotides: TGTGCCACCAGCGCCTTAGGGGAGAGAATCACTGAAGCTTTCTTT. The full variable domain, rest sourced from reference TRBV15 and TRBJ1-1, is DAMVIQNPRYQVTQFGKPVTLSCSQTLNHNVMYWYQQKSSQAPKLLFHYYDKDFNNEADTPDNFQSRRPNTSFCFLDIRSPGLGDTAMYLCATSALGERITEAFFGQGTRLTVV.

This clone has a handful of counts. The V call is TRBV5-4, the J call TRBJ2-3; D is possibly TRBD1 (5 bases). Trimming removed 0 bases from V and 7 bases from J, with 24 bases in between. The CDR3 contains 18 residues. The germline CDR1 and CDR2 sequences are SGHNT and YYREEE (reference sequence). CDR3 loop: CASSLAGGAAPSLNTQYF. The CDR3 DNA reads TGTGCCAGCAGCTTGGCCGGTGGGGCGGCTCCATCCTTGAATACGCAGTATTTT.

This clone occurred a few times. The chain is built from TRBV5-1 and TRBJ2-7, with a tentative D call TRBD1 (6 bases). Germline lookup yields CDR1 SGHRS and CDR2 YFSETQ. Trimming shortened V by 4 bases and J by 4 bases, and 12 bases separated the two germline ends. The CDR3 has 13 amino acids. CDR3 sequence: CASSGTQLYEQYF. The CDR3 bases are TGCGCCAGCAGCGGGACACAATTGTACGAGCAGTACTTC.

This clone was seen just once. The CDR3 protein is CASSPTLLAGGFDEQFF. The CDR3 DNA reads TGTGCCAGCAGCCCAACCCTACTAGCGGGAGGCTTCGATGAGCAGTTCTTC. The chain joins TRBV11-2 to TRBJ2-1; 12 bases match TRBD2. Per germline, CDR1 SGHAT and CDR2 FQNNGV. The CDR3 spans 17 residues. V trimming: 5 bases; J trimming: 8 bases; junction bases outside the gene matches: 13.

The chain joins TRBV7-8 to TRBJ1-5; possible D gene TRBD1, 6 bases. Trimming cost V 5 bases and J 6 bases, with 14 bases left between them. CDR1 and CDR2 (germline): SGHVS, FQNEAQ. This CDR3 region has 14 residues. CDR3 bases: TGTGCCAGCAGCCACAGGGAGGCGGGTCAGCCCCAGCATTTT. Its translation is CASSHREAGQPQHF.

The chain carries TRBV19 and TRBJ1-2; D may be TRBD1 (5 bases). Trimming shortened V by 9 bases and J by 4 bases, and 24 bases separated the two germline ends. This CDR3 has 16 amino acids. Looked up from germline, CDR1 is LNHDA and CDR2 is SQIVND (reference sequence). The DNA of the CDR3 is TGTGCCAGAACAGGCCATTGGAGAGAGACGCCCTATGGCTACACCTTC. Translation: CARTGHWRETPYGYTF.

The chain employs TRBV4-1 and TRBJ2-7; 11 bases are shared with TRBD2. Germline V CDR1 and CDR2: MGHRA, YSYEKL. V shed 3 bases and J 7 bases; nucleotides not matched to a gene: 20. The CDR3 totals 19 residues. CDR3 nucleotides: TGCGCCAGCAGCCAGGCAGGACTAGCGGGCGTCAAACTCACCGCAGAGCAGTACTTC. This encodes CASSQAGLAGVKLTAEQYF.

V gene TRBV15 combines with J gene TRBJ2-5; 7 bases line up with TRBD2. CDR1 LNHNV and CDR2 YYDKDF come from the germline V gene (reference sequence). There are 16 residues in the CDR3. The trim removed 2 bases at V and 4 bases at J, leaving 10 bases unmatched. This chain's CDR3 is CATSRSTGGRTETQYF. CDR3 coding DNA: TGTGCCACCAGCAGATCAACGGGAGGCCGGACAGAGACCCAGTACTTC.